This note documents a single T cell receptor beta chain sequence. Its antigen is not identified. Here immunoSEQ multiplex PCR was the method, and the copy in TCRdb shows in-frame clones only, minus some. Of 240,000 or so clones listed, approximately 86% were seen once; the top ten hold about 1.2%. This sample is part of a study of cytomegalovirus exposure and HLA in healthy donors. Study-wide findings and caveats: Cytomegalovirus-associated TCR beta chains were listed, numbering some 170. Most observed TCR sequences were rare, whereas some public TCRs were detected in many donors. The TCR clusters that emerged in the first cohort tended, a later analysis found, to co-occur in the approximately 130 validation repertoires.

Looked up from germline, CDR1 is SQVTM and CDR2 is ANQGSEA. The CDR3 runs 14 residues. The V gene end was trimmed by 4 bases and the J gene end by 5 bases; junction bases not matched to a gene: 7. This chain connects TRBV29-1 to TRBJ2-3, with TRBD1 identical over 9 bases. The TCR sequence derives from a woman aged 25 to 39 in good health and CMV-seropositive. The sample consisted of PBMCs. CDR3 sequence (DNA): TGCAGCGTTGCCTTGGGACAGGGTATAGATACGCAGTATTTT. Protein product: CSVALGQGIDTQYF.